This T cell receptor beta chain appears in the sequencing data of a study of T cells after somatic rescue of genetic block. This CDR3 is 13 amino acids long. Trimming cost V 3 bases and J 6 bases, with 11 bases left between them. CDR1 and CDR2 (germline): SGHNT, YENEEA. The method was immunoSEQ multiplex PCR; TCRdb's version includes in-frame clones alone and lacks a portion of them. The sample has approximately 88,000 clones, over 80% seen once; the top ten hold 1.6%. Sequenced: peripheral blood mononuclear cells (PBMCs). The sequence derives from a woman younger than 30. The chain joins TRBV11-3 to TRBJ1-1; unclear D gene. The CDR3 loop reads CASSFLAGAEAFF. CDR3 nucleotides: TGTGCCAGCAGCTTTCTCGCCGGGGCTGAAGCTTTCTTT. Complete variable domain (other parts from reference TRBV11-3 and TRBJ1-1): EAGVVQSPRYKIIEKKQPVAFWCNPISGHNTLYWYLQNLGQGPELLIRYENEEAVDDSQLPKDRFSAERLKGVDSTLKIQPAELGDSAVYLCASSFLAGAEAFFGQGTRLTVV.